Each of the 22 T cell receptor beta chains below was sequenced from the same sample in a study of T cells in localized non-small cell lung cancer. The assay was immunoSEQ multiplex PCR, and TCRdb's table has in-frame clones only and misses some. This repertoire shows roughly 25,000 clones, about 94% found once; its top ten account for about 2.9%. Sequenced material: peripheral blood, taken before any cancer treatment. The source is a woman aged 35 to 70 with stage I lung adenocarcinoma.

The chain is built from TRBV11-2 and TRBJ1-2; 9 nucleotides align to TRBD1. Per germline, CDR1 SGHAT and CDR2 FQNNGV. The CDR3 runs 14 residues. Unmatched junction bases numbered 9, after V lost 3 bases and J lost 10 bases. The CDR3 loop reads CASSFSYGQGTYTF. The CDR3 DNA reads TGTGCCAGCAGCTTTAGCTACGGACAGGGGACCTACACCTTC.

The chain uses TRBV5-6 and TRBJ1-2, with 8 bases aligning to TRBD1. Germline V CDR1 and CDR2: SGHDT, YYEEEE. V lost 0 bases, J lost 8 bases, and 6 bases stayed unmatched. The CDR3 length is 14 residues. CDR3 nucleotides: TGTGCCAGCAGCTTGGGGACAGGGTTGAGAGGCTACACCTTC. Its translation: CASSLGTGLRGYTF.

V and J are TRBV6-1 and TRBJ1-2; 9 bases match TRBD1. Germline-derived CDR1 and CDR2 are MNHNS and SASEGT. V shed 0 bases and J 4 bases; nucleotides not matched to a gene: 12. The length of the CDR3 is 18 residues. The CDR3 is CASSEAFGTGTYGYGYTF. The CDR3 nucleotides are TGTGCCAGCAGTGAAGCCTTTGGGACAGGGACCTATGGCTATGGCTACACCTTC.

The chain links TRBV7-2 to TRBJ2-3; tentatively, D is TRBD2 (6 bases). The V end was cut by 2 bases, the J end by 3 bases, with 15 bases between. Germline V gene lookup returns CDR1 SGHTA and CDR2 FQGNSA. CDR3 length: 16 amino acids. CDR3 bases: TGTGCCAGCAGCTTACAGACGGGAGTCGGAACAGATACGCAGTATTTT. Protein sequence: CASSLQTGVGTDTQYF.

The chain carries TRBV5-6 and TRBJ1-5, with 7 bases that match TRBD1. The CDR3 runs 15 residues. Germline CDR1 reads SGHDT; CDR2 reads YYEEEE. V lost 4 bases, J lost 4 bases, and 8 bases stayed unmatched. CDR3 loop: CASSLQGRRNQPQHF. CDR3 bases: TGTGCCAGCAGCCTACAGGGGCGACGGAATCAGCCCCAGCATTTT.

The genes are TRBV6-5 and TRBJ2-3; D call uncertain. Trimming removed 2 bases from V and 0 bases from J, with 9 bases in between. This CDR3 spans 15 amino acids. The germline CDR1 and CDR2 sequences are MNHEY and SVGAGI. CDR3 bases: TGTGCCAGCAGTTACCGGCAGCCAAGCACAGATACGCAGTATTTT. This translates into CASSYRQPSTDTQYF.

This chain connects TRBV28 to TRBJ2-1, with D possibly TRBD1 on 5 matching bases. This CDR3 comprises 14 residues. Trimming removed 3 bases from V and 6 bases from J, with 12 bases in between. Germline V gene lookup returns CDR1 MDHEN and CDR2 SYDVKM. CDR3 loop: CASSFAGWANEQFF. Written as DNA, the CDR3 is TGTGCCAGCAGTTTTGCAGGGTGGGCCAATGAGCAGTTCTTC.

The chain's CDR3 is CASSLGSPTGELFF. In DNA form, the CDR3 reads TGTGCCAGCAGTTTAGGCAGCCCCACCGGGGAGCTGTTTTTT. The chain links TRBV28 to TRBJ2-2; no firm D call. V shed 2 bases and J shed 4 bases, with 8 bases lying between them. This CDR3 comprises 14 residues. Germline CDR1 MDHEN, CDR2 SYDVKM.

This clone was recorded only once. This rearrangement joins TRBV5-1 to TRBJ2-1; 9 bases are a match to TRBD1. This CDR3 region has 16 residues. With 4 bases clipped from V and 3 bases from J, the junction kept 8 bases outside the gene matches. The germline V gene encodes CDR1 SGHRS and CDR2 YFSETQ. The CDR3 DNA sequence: TGCGCCAGCAGCGTTCAGGACAGGGGCCTCTACAATGAGCAGTTCTTC. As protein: CASSVQDRGLYNEQFF.

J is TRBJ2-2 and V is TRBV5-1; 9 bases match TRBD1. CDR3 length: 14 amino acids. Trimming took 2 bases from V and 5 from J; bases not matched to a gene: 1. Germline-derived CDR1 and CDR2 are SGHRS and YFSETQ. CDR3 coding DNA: TGCGCCAGCAGCTTCGGGACAGGGACCGGGGAGCTGTTTTTT. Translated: CASSFGTGTGELFF.

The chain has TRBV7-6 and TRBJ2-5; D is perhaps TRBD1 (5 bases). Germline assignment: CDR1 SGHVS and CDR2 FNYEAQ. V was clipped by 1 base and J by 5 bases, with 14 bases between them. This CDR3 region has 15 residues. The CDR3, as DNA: TGTGCCAGCAGCTTAGATCAGGGCTCACGGGAGACCCAGTACTTC. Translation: CASSLDQGSRETQYF.

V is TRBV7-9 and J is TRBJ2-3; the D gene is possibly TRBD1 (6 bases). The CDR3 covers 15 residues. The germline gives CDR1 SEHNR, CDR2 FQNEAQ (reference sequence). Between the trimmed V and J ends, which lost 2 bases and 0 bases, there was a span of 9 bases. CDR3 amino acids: CASSLRDMSTDTQYF. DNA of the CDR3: TGTGCCAGCAGCTTAAGGGACATGAGCACAGATACGCAGTATTTT.

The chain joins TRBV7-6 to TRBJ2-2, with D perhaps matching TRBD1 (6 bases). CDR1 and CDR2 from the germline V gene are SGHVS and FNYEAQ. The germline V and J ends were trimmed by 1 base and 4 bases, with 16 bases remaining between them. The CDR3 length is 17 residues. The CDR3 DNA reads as TGTGCCAGCAGCTTAGTTCAGGACAGTGGGAGCACCGGGGAGCTGTTTTTT. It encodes CASSLVQDSGSTGELFF.

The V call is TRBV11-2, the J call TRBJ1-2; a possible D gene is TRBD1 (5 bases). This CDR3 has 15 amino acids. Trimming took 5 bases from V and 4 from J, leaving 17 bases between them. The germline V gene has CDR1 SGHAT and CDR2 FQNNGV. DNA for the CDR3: TGTGCCAGCAGCCCCGACCGGCGAGGGGTCTATGGCTACACCTTC. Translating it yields CASSPDRRGVYGYTF.

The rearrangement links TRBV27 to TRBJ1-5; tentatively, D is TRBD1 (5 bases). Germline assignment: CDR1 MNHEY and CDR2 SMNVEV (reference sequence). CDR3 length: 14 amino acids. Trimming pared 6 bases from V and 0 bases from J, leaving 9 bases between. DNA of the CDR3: TGTGCCAGCAGACATCAGGGTAGCAATCAGCCCCAGCATTTT. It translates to CASRHQGSNQPQHF.

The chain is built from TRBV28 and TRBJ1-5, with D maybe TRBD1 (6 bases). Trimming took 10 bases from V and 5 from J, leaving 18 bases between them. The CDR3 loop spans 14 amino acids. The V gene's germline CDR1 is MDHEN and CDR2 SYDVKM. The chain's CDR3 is CATTEGGGHQPQHF. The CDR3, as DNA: TGTGCCACCACCGAGGGAGGGGGGCATCAGCCCCAGCATTTT.

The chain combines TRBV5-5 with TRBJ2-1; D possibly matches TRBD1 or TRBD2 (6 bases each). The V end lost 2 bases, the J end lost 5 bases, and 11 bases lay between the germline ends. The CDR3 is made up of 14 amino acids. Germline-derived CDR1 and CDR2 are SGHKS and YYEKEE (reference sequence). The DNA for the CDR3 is TGTGCCAGCAGCTTAGGGGGGCACGACAATGAGCAGTTCTTC. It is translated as CASSLGGHDNEQFF.

The CDR3 region has the DNA TGTGCCAGCAGCCAAGAGGGGACAGCCTTTAGGTATTTT. It encodes CASSQEGTAFRYF. V and J are TRBV4-2 and TRBJ2-3; TRBD1 matches 7 bases. Germline-derived CDR1 and CDR2 are LGHNA and YNFKEQ. V dropped 0 bases and J dropped 14; count of bases not matched to a gene: 8. This CDR3 contains 13 residues.

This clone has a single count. The CDR3 region is CASSLEGGSYNEQFF. Written as DNA, the CDR3 is TGTGCCAGCAGCCTCGAAGGGGGGTCTTACAATGAGCAGTTCTTC. The gene calls are TRBV7-3 and TRBJ2-1, with D perhaps matching TRBD1 or TRBD2 (6 bases each). The germline V and J ends were trimmed by 5 bases and 4 bases, with 15 bases remaining between them. The CDR3 contains 15 residues. CDR1 and CDR2 (germline): SGHTA, FQGTGA. The variable domain in full, with the rest retrieved from reference TRBV7-3 and TRBJ2-1, is GAGVSQTPSNKVTEKGKYVELRCDPISGHTALYWYRQSLGQGPEFLIYFQGTGAADDSGLPNDRFFAVRPEGSVSTLKIQRTERGDSAVYLCASSLEGGSYNEQFFGPGTRLTVL.

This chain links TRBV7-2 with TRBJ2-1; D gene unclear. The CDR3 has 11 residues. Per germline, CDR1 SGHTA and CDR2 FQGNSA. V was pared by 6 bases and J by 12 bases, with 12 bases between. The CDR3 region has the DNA TGTGCCAGCAGTATTTCGCTACCGCAGTTCTTC. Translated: CASSISLPQFF.

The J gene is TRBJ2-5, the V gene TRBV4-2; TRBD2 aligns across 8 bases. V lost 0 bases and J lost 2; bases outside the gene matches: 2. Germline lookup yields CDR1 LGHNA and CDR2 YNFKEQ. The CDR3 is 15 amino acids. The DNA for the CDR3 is TGTGCCAGCAGCCAAGAAACGGGAGGGCAAGAGACCCAGTACTTC. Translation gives CASSQETGGQETQYF.

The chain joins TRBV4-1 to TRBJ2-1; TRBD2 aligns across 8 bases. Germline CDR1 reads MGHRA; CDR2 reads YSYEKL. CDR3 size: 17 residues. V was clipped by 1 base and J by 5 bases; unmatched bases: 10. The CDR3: CASSQGTSGRPNNEQFF. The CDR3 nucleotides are TGCGCCAGCAGCCAAGGGACCAGCGGGAGACCCAACAATGAGCAGTTCTTC.